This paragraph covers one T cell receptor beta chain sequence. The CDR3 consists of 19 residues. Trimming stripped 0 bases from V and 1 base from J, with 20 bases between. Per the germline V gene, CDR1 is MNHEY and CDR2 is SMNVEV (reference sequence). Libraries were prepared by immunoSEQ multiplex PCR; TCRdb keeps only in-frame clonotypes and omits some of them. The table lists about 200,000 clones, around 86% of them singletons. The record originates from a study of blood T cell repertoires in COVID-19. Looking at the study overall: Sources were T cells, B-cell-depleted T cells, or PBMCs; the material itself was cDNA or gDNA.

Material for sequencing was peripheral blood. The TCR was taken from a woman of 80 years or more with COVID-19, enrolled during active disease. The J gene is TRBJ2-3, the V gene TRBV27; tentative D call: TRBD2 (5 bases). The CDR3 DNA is TGTGCCAGCAGTTTATCGAGGGCATGGCCTCCCCTTGGCACAGATACGCAGTATTTT. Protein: CASSLSRAWPPLGTDTQYF.